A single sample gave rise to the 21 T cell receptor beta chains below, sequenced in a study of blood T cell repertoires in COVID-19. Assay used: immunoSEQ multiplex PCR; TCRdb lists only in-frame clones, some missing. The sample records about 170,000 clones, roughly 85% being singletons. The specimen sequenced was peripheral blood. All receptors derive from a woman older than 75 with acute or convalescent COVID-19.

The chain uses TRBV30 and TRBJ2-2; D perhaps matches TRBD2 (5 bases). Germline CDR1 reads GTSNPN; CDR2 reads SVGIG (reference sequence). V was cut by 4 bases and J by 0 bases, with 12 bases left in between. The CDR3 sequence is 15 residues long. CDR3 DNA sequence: TGTGCCTGGACCCCTGGACTGGCGAACACCGGGGAGCTGTTTTTT. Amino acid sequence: CAWTPGLANTGELFF.

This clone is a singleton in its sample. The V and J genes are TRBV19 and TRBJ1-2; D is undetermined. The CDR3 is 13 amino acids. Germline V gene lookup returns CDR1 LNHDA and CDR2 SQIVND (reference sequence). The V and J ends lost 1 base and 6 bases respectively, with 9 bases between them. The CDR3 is CASSIGWGDGYTF. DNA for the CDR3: TGTGCCAGTAGTATAGGATGGGGAGATGGCTACACCTTC.

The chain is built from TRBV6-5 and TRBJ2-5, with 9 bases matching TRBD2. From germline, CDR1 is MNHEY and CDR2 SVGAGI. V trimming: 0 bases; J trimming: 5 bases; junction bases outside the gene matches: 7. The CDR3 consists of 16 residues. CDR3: CASSYSNSGGGETQYF. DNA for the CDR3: TGTGCCAGCAGTTACTCGAATAGCGGGGGTGGGGAGACCCAGTACTTC.

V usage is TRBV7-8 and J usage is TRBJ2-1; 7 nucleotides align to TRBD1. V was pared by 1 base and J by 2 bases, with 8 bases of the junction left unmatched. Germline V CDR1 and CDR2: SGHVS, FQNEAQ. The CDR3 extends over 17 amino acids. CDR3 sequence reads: CASSLEGDRATYNEQFF. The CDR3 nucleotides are TGTGCCAGCAGCTTAGAAGGAGACAGGGCTACCTACAATGAGCAGTTCTTC.

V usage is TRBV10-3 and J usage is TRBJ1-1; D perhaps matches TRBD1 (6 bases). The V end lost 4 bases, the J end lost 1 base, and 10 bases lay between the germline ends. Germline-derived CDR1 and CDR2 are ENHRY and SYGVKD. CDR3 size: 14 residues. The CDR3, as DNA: TGTGCCATCAGTGCTGCAGGGGAGAACACTGAAGCTTTCTTT. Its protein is CAISAAGENTEAFF.

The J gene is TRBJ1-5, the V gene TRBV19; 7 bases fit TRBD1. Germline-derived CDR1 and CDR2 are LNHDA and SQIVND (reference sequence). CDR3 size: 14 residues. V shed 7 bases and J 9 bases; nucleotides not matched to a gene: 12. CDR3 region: CASTSAGGKGPQHF. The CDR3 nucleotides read TGTGCCAGTACGTCCGCAGGGGGGAAGGGGCCCCAGCATTTT.

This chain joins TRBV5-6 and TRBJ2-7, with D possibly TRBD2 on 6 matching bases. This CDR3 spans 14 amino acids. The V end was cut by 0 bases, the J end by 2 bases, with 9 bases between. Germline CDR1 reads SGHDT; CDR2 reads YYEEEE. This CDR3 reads CASSLVAGTYEQYF. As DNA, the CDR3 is TGTGCCAGCAGCTTGGTGGCGGGAACCTACGAGCAGTACTTC.

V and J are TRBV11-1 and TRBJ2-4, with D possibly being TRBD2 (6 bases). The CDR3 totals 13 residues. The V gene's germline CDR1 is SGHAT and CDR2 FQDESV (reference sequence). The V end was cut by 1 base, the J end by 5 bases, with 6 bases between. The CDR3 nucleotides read TGTGCCAGCAGCTTAGGGGGGGAAAACATTCAGTACTTC. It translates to CASSLGGENIQYF.

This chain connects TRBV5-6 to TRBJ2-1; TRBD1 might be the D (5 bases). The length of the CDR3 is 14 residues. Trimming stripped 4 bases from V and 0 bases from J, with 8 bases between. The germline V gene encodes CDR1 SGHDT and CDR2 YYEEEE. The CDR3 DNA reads TGTGCCAGCAGCCAGGGTAGCTCCTACAATGAGCAGTTCTTC. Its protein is CASSQGSSYNEQFF.

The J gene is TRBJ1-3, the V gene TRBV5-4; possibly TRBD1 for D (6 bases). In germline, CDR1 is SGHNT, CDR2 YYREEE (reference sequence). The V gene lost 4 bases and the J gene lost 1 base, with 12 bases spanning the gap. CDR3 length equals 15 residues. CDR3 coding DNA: TGTGCCAGCAGCCTAGGGACACCTTCTGGAAACACCATATATTTT. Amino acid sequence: CASSLGTPSGNTIYF.

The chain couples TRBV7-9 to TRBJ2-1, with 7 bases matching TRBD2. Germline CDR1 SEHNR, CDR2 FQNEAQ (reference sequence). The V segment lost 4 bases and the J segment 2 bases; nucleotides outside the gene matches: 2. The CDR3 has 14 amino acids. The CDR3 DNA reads TGTGCCAGCAGCTCGAGCGGGGCCTACAATGAGCAGTTCTTC. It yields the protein CASSSSGAYNEQFF.

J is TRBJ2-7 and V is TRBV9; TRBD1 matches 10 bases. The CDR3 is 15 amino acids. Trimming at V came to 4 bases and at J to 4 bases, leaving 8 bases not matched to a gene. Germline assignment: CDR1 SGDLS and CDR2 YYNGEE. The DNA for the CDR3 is TGTGCCAGCAGCCCCAGTTTGGACAGGGGGTACGAGCAGTACTTC. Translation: CASSPSLDRGYEQYF.

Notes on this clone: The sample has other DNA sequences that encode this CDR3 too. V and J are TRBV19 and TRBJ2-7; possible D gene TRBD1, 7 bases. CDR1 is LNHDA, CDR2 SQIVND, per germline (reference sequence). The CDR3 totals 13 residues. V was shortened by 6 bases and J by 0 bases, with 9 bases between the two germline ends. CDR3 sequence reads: CASSRGASYEQYF. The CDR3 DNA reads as TGTGCCAGTAGCAGGGGGGCCTCCTACGAGCAGTACTTC.

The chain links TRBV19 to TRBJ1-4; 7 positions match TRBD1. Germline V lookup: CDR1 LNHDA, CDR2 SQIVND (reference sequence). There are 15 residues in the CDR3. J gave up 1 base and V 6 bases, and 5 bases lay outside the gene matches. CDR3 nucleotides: TGTGCCAGTAGGGATAGGGGGCAAACTAATGAAAAACTGTTTTTT. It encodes CASRDRGQTNEKLFF.

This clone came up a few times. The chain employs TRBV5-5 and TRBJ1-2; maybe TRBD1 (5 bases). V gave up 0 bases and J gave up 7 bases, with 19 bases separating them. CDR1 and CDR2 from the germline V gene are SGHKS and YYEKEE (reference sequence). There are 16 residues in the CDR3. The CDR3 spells CASSLAGDPSWSGYTF. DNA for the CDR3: TGTGCCAGCAGCTTGGCGGGGGACCCCAGTTGGTCTGGCTACACCTTC.

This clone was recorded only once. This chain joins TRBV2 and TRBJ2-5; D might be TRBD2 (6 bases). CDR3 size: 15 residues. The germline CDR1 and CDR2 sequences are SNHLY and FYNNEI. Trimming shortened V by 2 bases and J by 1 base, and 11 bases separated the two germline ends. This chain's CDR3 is CASSELSGVQETQYF. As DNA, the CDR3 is TGTGCCAGCAGTGAACTTTCGGGGGTCCAAGAGACCCAGTACTTC.

CDR3 in DNA: TGTGCCAGCAGAGGACAGGGGCTCGACTATGGCTACACCTTC. It is translated as CASRGQGLDYGYTF. J is TRBJ1-2 and V is TRBV28, with 9 bases fitting TRBD1. V lost 6 bases and J lost 3; bases outside the gene matches: 5. The germline CDR1 and CDR2 sequences are MDHEN and SYDVKM. This CDR3 has 14 residues.

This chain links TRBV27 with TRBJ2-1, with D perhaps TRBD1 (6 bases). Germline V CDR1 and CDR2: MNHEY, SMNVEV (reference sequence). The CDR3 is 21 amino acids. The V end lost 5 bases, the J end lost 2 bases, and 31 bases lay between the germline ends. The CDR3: CASSRDPPGAIPIPTYNEQFF. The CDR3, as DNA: TGTGCCAGCAGTCGAGACCCCCCAGGGGCTATACCAATACCCACCTACAATGAGCAGTTCTTC.

The CDR3: CSAMGEETQYF. The DNA of the CDR3 is TGCAGTGCTATGGGAGAAGAGACCCAGTACTTC. The chain joins TRBV20-1 to TRBJ2-5; the D gene is possibly TRBD2 (5 bases). V was shortened by 4 bases and J by 3 bases, with 6 bases between the two germline ends. Germline loops: CDR1 DFQATT, CDR2 SNEGSKA (reference sequence). This CDR3 comprises 11 residues.

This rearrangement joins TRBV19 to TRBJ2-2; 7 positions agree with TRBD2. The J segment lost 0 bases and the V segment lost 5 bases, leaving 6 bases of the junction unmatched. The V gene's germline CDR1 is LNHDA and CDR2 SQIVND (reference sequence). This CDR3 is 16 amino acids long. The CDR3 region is CASSPWGGTNTGELFF. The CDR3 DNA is TGTGCCAGTAGTCCCTGGGGGGGGACGAACACCGGGGAGCTGTTTTTT.

CDR3 in DNA: TGTGCCAGCAGTGAAGCGGCACAGGGTCGAGGGACCCAGTACTTC. Amino acid sequence: CASSEAAQGRGTQYF. The chain combines TRBV6-1 with TRBJ2-5, with a weak D call TRBD1 (6 bases). This CDR3 region has 15 residues. Germline V gene sequence: CDR1 MNHNS, CDR2 SASEGT. The V end was cut by 0 bases, the J end by 7 bases, with 15 bases between.